Listed below are T cell receptor beta chains from one sample, sequenced in a study of cytomegalovirus exposure and HLA in healthy donors. Sequencing was performed with immunoSEQ multiplex PCR; in TCRdb, only in-frame clones are kept and a portion is missing. This sample has about 65,000 clones, with 80% found just once. Sequenced material: PBMCs. The origin of the receptors is a woman in her thirties in good health and CMV-seronegative. Both conserved end residues are part of each CDR3. A D gene is named only where the DNA matches it firmly. Only part of the rows carry a size: once, few, many, or a class if the clone is expanded.

cdr3_length d_call j_call clone_size v_call cdr3_nt cdr3_aa
17 TRBD1 TRBJ1-4 - TRBV4-1 TGCGCCAGCAGCCAAGGTCGGACAGGCCGGGGATATGAAAAACTGTTTTTT CASSQGRTGRGYEKLFF
12 TRBD1 TRBJ1-2 - TRBV10-1 TGCGCCGCCCGAACAGGGGGCTATGGCTACACCTTC CAARTGGYGYTF
15 TRBD1 TRBJ1-5 - TRBV2 TGTGCCAGCAGTGCGACAGGGGAGGGCAATCAGCCCCAGCATTTT CASSATGEGNQPQHF
14 TRBD1 TRBJ2-1 few TRBV19 TGTGCCACCCTTAGAGGGGGCAGTTACAATGAGCAGTTCTTC CATLRGGSYNEQFF
13 TRBD1 TRBJ1-2 - TRBV6-5 TGTGCCAGCAAGGGACAGGGGAAGTCTGGCTACACCTTC CASKGQGKSGYTF
13 TRBD2 TRBJ2-7 - TRBV30 TGTGCCTGGAGTGTGGGGGGGACCTACGAGCAGTACTTC CAWSVGGTYEQYF
13 - TRBJ2-5 few TRBV7-7 TGTGCCAGCAGCTTAGCGGACTTAGAGACCCAGTACTTC CASSLADLETQYF
15 TRBD2 TRBJ2-7 - TRBV4-3 TGCGCCAGCAGCCAAGATCGAGCGGGACCGGGCGAGCAGTACTTC CASSQDRAGPGEQYF
14 - TRBJ2-7 - TRBV5-1 TGCGCCAGCAGCTTGAACAGGGAAGCCTACGAGCAGTACTTC CASSLNREAYEQYF
13 - TRBJ1-5 - TRBV6-4 TGTGCCAGCAGTTCCTCCCCCAATCAGCCCCAGCATTTT CASSSSPNQPQHF
12 - TRBJ1-1 - TRBV28 TGTGCCAGCAGTTTAAGCAGGGGCGAAGCTTTCTTT CASSLSRGEAFF
14 - TRBJ1-3 - TRBV30 TGTGCCTGGACCCTCGGGGATCCGGGAAACACCATATATTTT CAWTLGDPGNTIYF
14 - TRBJ1-4 - TRBV13 TGTGCCAGCAGCTCAACAGGGCATCGGGAAAAACTGTTTTTT CASSSTGHREKLFF
14 - TRBJ2-1 - TRBV7-9 TGTGCCAGCAGCTCGGGAGCCCTCTACAATGAGCAGTTCTTC CASSSGALYNEQFF
15 TRBD1 TRBJ1-5 medium-sized TRBV9 TGTGCCAGCAGTCCCTCAGGGGGCGCGGGTCAGCCCCAGCATTTT CASSPSGGAGQPQHF
16 - TRBJ2-3 - TRBV14 TGTGCCAGCAGCCGAGCGCCGGGACTCCTCACAGATACGCAGTATTTT CASSRAPGLLTDTQYF
11 - TRBJ1-1 - TRBV2 TGTGCAGGCGGGATCCTCACTGAAGCTTTCTTT CAGGILTEAFF
15 TRBD2 TRBJ2-2 - TRBV2 TGTGCCAGCAGTCTAGCGGGGGTGAACACCGGGGAGCTGTTTTTT CASSLAGVNTGELFF
15 - TRBJ2-5 - TRBV2 TGTGCCAGCAGTTCCTTCAGTCCCAGGGAAGAGACCCAGTACTTC CASSSFSPREETQYF
16 TRBD2 TRBJ2-1 - TRBV5-3 TGTGCCAGAAGCAAAATAGCGGGGAGCTCCTACAATGAGCAGTTCTTC CARSKIAGSSYNEQFF
13 - TRBJ2-5 - TRBV7-2 TGTGCCAGCAGCTTAGATCCTCAAGAGACCCAGTACTTC CASSLDPQETQYF
15 TRBD1 TRBJ1-1 - TRBV29-1 TGCAGCGTCCACCTACAGGGGGCGGTGAACACTGAAGCTTTCTTT CSVHLQGAVNTEAFF
15 TRBD1 TRBJ1-1 - TRBV7-8 TGTGCCAGCAGCTTTGGGACAGGGCTGAACACTGAAGCTTTCTTT CASSFGTGLNTEAFF
15 - TRBJ1-5 once TRBV6-5 TGTGCCAGCAGTTACTCTCCCGACAGTTCCCAGCCCCAGCATTTT CASSYSPDSSQPQHF
12 TRBD1 TRBJ2-7 - TRBV30 TGTGCCTGGAGTGGGACAGGGGCCGAGCAGTACTTC CAWSGTGAEQYF
15 - TRBJ1-1 - TRBV6-5 TGTGCCAGCAGTTACGGGGGGGTTATGAACACTGAAGCTTTCTTT CASSYGGVMNTEAFF
14 TRBD1 TRBJ1-1 once TRBV9 TGTGCCAGCAGAAAAGGACAGGGGGCAATTGAAGCTTTCTTT CASRKGQGAIEAFF
14 - TRBJ1-4 - TRBV7-9 TGTGCCAGCAGCTCCCAGGGGAGGGAGGAAAAACTGTTTTTT CASSSQGREEKLFF
16 TRBD1 TRBJ2-1 - TRBV6-7 TGTGCCAGCAGCCAGGGGGACAGGGAGATCCTAAGGGAGCAGTTCTTC CASSQGDREILREQFF
15 TRBD2 TRBJ2-1 few TRBV18 TGTGCCAGCTCAAGCGGGAGGGCGGAACTCGTCGAGCAGTTCTTC CASSSGRAELVEQFF
13 TRBD2 TRBJ2-7 - TRBV29-1 TGCAGCGTCGTAAGCGGGGTAACTGGCGAGCAGTACTTC CSVVSGVTGEQYF
14 TRBD2 TRBJ2-7 - TRBV30 TGTGCCTGGAGCTGGCGGGAGGTACACTACGAGCAGTACTTC CAWSWREVHYEQYF
16 - TRBJ1-1 - TRBV7-2 TGTGCCAGCAGCTTAGTTAGGTTGGGGGGTGGCACTGAAGCTTTCTTT CASSLVRLGGGTEAFF
16 - TRBJ2-6 - TRBV4-1 TGCGCCAGCAGCCAAGCTAGAGATACCGGGGCCAACGTCCTGACTTTC CASSQARDTGANVLTF
13 - TRBJ2-1 - TRBV5-4 TGTGCCAGCAGCTTAGCCCGGGACAATGAGCAGTTCTTC CASSLARDNEQFF
14 TRBD1 TRBJ2-5 - TRBV6-5 TGTGCCAGCAGTCCCGGGACAGTCCAAGAGACCCAGTACTTC CASSPGTVQETQYF
14 - TRBJ2-7 - TRBV5-1 TGCGCCAGCAGCCCCCTTAGTGTCTCCTACGAGCAGTACTTC CASSPLSVSYEQYF
14 TRBD2 TRBJ2-7 - TRBV29-1 TGCAGCGTTGCAACTAGCGCCCCCTCCTACGAGCAGTACTTC CSVATSAPSYEQYF
17 TRBD2 TRBJ2-7 - TRBV2 TGTGCCAGCAGTCCGACGCCGGGACTAGCGGGCAAGTTAGAGCAGTACTTC CASSPTPGLAGKLEQYF
16 TRBD1 TRBJ1-2 - TRBV11-2 TGTGCCAGCAGCTTTAAATGGACAGGGGCGGAAGATGGCTACACCTTC CASSFKWTGAEDGYTF
12 TRBD1 TRBJ1-6 - TRBV6-5 TGTGCCAGCAGGACAGGGGATTCACCCCTCCACTTT CASRTGDSPLHF
17 TRBD2 TRBJ2-3 - TRBV4-2 TGTGCCAGCAGCCAGCGGACTAGCGGGGGGGTCACAGATACGCAGTATTTT CASSQRTSGGVTDTQYF
16 TRBD1 TRBJ1-3 - TRBV6-5 TGTGCCAGCAGTTACTCGGGACAGGGATCAGGAAACACCATATATTTT CASSYSGQGSGNTIYF
14 - TRBJ2-5 - TRBV9 TGTGCCAGCAGCGTGGGGGGGGCTGGGGAGACCCAGTACTTC CASSVGGAGETQYF
12 - TRBJ1-1 once TRBV13 TGTGCCAGCAACTCCTTGAACACTGAAGCTTTCTTT CASNSLNTEAFF
13 - TRBJ1-1 - TRBV7-6 TGTGCCAGCAGCTATTATCCGAACACTGAAGCTTTCTTT CASSYYPNTEAFF
14 - TRBJ1-5 - TRBV11-2 TGTGCCAGCAGCGCGCGACATGCGAATCAGCCCCAGCATTTT CASSARHANQPQHF
13 - TRBJ1-1 - TRBV9 TGTGCCAGCAGCGTAGCCGGGGAAACTGAAGCTTTCTTT CASSVAGETEAFF
13 - TRBJ1-5 - TRBV30 TGTGCCTGGAGTGTACACGACGGCGGGCCCCAGCATTTT CAWSVHDGGPQHF
14 - TRBJ2-7 - TRBV28 TGTGCCAGCAGGGCGGGCGATTCGGCCTACGAGCAGTACTTC CASRAGDSAYEQYF
13 - TRBJ2-5 - TRBV30 TGTGCCTGGAGTGTAGGGGGGGCGGAGACCCAGTACTTC CAWSVGGAETQYF
15 - TRBJ2-7 - TRBV28 TGTGCCAGCAGTCCTCCGGCAGGGTCCCCTTACGAGCAGTACTTC CASSPPAGSPYEQYF